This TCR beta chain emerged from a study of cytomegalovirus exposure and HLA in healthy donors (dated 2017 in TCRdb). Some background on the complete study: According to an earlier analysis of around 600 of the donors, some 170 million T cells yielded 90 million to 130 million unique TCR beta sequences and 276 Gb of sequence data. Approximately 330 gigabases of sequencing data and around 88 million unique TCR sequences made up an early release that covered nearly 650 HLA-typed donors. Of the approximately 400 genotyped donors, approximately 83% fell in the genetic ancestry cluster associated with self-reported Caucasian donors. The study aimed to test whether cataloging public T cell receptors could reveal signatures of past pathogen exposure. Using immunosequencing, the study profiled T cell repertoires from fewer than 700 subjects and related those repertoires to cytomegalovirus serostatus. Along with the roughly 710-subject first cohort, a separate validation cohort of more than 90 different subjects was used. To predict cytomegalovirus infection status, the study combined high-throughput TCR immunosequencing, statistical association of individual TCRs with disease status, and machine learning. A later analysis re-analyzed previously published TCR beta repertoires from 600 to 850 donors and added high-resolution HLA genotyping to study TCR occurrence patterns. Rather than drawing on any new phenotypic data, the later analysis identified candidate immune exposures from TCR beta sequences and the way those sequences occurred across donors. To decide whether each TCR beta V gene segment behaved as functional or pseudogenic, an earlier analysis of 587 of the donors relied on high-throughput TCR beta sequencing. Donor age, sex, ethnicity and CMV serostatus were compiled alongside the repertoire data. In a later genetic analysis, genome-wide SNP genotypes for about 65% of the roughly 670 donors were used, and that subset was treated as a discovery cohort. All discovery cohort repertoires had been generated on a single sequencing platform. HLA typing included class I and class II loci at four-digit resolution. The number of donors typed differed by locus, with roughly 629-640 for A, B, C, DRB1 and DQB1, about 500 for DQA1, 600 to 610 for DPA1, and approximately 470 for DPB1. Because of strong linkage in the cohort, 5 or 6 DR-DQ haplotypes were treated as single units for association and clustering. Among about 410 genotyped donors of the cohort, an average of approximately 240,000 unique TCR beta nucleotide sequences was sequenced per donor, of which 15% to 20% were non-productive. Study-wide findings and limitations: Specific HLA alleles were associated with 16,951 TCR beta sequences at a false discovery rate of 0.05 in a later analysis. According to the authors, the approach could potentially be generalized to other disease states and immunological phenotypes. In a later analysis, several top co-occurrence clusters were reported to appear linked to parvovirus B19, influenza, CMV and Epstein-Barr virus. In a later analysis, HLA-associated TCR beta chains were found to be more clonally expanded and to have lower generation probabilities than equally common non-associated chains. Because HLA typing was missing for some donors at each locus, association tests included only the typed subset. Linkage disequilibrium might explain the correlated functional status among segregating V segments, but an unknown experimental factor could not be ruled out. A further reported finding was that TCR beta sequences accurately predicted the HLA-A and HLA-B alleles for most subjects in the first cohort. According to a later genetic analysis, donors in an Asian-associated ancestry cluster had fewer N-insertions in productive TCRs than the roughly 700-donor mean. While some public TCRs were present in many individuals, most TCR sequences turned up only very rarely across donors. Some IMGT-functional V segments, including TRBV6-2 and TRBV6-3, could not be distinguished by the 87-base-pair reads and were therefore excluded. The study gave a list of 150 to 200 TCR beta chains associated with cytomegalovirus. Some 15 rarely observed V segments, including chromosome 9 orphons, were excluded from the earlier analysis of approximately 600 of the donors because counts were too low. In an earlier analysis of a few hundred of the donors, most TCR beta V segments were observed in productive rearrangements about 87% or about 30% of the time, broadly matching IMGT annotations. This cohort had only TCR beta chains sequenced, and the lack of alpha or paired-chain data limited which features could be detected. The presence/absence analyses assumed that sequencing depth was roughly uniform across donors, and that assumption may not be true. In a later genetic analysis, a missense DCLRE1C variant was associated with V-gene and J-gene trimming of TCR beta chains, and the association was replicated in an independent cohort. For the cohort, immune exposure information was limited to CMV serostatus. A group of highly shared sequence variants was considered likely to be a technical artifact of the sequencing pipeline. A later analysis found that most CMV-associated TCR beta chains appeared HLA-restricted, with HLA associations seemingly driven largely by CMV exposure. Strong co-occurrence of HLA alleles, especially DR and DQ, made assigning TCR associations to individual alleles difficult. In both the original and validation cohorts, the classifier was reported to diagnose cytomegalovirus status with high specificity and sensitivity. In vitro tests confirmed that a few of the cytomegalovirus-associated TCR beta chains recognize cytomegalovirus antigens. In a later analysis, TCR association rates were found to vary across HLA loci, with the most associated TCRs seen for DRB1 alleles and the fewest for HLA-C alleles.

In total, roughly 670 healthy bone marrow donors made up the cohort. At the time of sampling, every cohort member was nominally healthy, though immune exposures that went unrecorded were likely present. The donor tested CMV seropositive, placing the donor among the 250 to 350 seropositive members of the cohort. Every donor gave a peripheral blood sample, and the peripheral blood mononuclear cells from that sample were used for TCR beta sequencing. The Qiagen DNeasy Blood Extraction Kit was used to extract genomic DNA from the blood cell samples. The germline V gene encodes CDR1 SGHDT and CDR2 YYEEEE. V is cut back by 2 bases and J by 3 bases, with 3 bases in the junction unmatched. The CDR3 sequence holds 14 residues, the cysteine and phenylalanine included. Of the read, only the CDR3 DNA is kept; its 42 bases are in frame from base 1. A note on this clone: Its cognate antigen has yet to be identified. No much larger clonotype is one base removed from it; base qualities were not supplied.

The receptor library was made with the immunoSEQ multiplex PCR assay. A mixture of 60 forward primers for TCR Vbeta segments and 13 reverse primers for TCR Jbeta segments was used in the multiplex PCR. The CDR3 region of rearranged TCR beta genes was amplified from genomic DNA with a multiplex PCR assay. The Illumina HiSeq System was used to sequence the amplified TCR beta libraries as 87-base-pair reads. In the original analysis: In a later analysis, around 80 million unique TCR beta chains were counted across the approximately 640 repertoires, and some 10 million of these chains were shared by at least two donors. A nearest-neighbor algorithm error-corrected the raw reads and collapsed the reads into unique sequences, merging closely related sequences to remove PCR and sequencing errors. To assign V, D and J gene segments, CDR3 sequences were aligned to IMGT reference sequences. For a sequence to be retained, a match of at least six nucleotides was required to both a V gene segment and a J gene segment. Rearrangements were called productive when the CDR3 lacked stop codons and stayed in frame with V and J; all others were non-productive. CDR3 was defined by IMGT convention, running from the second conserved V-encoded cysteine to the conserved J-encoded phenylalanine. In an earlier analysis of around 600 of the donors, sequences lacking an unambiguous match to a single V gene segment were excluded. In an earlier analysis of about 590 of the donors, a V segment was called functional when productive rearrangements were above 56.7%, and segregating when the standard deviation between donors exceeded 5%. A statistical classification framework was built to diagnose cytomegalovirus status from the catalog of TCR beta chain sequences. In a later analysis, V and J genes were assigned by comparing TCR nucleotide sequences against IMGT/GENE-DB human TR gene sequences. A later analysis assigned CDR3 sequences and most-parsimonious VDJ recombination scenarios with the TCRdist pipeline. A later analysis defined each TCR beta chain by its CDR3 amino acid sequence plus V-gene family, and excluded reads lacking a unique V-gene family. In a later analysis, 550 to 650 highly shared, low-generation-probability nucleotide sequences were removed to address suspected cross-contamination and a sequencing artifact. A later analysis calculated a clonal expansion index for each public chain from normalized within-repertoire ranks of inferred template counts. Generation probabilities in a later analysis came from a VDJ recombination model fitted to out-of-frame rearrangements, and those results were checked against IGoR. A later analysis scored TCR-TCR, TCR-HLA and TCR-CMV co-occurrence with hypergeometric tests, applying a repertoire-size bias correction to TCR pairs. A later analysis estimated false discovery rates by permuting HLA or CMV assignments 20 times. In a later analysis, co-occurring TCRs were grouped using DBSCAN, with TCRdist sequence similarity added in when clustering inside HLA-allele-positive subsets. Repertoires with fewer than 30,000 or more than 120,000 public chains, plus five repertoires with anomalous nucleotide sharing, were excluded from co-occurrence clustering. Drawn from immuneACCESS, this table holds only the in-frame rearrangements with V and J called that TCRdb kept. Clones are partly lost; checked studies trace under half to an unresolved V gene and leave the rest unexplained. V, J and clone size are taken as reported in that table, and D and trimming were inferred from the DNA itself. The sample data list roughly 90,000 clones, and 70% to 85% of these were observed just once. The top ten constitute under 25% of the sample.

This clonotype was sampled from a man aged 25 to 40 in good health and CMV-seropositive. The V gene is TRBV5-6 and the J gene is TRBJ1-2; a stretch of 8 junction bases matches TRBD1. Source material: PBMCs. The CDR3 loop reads CASSLQGVDYGYTF. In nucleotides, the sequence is TGTGCCAGCAGCTTACAGGGGGTCGACTATGGCTACACCTTC.